What follows describes a single TCR beta chain. V was clipped by 3 bases and J by 0 bases, with 11 bases between them. Germline V gene sequence: CDR1 SGHTA, CDR2 FQGNSA. This CDR3 contains 15 residues. Two negative PCRs, clearance, or symptom resolution were required of recovered Cohort 3 donors. The sample is drawn from a study of blood T cell repertoires in COVID-19. The wider study: The cDNA or gDNA used as material had been derived from T cells, B-cell-depleted T cells, or PBMCs.

This table comes from immunoSEQ multiplex PCR, and its TCRdb copy is limited to in-frame clones, with some not included. The sample yields roughly 300,000 clones, about 90% seen once. The source material was PBMCs or T cells enriched from blood (not recorded which). The TCR sequence derives from a woman in her twenties or thirties who had recovered from COVID-19. The rearrangement joins TRBV7-2 to TRBJ1-1; no reliable D call. This CDR3 is CASSFQVPLNTEAFF. In DNA, the CDR3 is TGTGCCAGCAGCTTCCAGGTGCCCTTGAACACTGAAGCTTTCTTT. The complete variable domain, with remaining parts taken from reference TRBV7-2 and TRBJ1-1, reads GAGVSQSPSNKVTEKGKDVELRCDPISGHTALYWYRQSLGQGLEFLIYFQGNSAPDKSGLPSDRFSAERTGGSVSTLTIQRTQQEDSAVYLCASSFQVPLNTEAFFGQGTRLTVV.